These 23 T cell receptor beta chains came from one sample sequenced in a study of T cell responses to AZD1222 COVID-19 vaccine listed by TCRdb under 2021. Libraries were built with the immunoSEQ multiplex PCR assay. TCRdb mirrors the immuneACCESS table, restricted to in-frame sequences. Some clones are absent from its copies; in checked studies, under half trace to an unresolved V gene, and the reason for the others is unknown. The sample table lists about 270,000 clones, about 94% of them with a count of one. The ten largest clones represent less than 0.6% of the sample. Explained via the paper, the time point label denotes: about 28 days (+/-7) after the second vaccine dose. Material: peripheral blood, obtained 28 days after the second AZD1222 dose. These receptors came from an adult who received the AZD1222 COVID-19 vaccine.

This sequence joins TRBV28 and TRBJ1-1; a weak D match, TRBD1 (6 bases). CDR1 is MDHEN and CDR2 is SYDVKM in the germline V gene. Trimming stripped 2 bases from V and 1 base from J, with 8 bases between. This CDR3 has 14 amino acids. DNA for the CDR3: TGTGCCAGCAGTTTACCAGGGGAGAACACTGAAGCTTTCTTT. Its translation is CASSLPGENTEAFF.

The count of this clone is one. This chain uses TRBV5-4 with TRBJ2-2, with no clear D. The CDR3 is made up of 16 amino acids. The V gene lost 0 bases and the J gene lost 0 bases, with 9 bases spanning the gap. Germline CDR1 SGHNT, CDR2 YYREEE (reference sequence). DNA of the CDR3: TGTGCCAGCAGCTTGGGTCAGACTTCGAACACCGGGGAGCTGTTTTTT. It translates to CASSLGQTSNTGELFF.

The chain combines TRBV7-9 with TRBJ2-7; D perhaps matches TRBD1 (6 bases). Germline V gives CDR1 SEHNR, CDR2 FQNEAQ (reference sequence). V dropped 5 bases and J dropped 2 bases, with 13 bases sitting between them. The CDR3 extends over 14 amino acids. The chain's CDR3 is CASSPDDRPYEQYF. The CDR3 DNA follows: TGTGCCAGCAGCCCCGACGACAGGCCCTACGAGCAGTACTTC.

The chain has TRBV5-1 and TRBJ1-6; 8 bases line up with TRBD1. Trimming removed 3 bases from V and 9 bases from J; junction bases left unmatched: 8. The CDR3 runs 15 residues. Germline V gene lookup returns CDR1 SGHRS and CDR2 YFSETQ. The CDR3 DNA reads TGCGCCAGCAGCTCTAGACAGGGGCTGAGTTCACCCCTCCACTTT. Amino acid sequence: CASSSRQGLSSPLHF.

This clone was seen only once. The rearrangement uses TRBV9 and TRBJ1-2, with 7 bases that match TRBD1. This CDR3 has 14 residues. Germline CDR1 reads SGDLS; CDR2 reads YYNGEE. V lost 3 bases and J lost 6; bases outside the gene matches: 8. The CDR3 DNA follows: TGTGCCAGCAGCGCGTACACAGGGGAGGATGGCTACACCTTC. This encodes CASSAYTGEDGYTF.

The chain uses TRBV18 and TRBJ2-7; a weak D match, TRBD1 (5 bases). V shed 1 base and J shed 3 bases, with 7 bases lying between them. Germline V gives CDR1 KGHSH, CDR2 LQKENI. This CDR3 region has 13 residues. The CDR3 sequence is CASSPQGLYEQYF. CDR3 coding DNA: TGTGCCAGCTCACCACAGGGGCTCTACGAGCAGTACTTC.

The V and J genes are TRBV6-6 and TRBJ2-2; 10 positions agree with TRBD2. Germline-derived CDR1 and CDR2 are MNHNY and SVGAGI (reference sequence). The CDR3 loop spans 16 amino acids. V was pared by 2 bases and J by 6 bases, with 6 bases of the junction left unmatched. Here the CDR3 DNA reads TGTGCCAGCAGTTACACCGGGACTAGCGACTCCGGGGAGCTGTTTTTT. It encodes CASSYTGTSDSGELFF.

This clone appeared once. The CDR3 loop is CASSLEIWGYEQYF. In DNA form, the CDR3 reads TGTGCCAGCAGCTTAGAGATCTGGGGCTACGAGCAGTACTTC. The chain couples TRBV11-2 to TRBJ2-7; D not resolved. This CDR3 region has 14 residues. Germline loops: CDR1 SGHAT, CDR2 FQNNGV. With 0 bases removed from V and 3 bases from J, the gap between germline ends came to 9 bases.

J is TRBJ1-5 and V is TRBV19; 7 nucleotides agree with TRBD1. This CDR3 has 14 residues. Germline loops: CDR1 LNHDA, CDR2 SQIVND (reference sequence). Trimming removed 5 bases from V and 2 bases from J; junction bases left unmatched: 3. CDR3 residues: CASSLTGGNQPQHF. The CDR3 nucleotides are TGTGCCAGTAGTCTCACAGGGGGCAATCAGCCCCAGCATTTT.

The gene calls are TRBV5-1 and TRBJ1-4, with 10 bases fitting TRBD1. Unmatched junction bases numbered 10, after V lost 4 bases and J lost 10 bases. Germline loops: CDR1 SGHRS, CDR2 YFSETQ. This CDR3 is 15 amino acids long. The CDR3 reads CASSPTGGTGRKLFF. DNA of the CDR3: TGCGCCAGCAGCCCGACAGGGGGCACGGGTAGAAAACTGTTTTTT.

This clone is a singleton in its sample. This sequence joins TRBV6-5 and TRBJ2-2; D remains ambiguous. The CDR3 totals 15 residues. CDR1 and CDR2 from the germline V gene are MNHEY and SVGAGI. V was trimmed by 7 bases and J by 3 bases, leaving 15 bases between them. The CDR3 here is CASTPRGGYTGELFF. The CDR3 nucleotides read TGTGCCAGCACCCCGCGAGGCGGCTACACCGGGGAGCTGTTTTTT.

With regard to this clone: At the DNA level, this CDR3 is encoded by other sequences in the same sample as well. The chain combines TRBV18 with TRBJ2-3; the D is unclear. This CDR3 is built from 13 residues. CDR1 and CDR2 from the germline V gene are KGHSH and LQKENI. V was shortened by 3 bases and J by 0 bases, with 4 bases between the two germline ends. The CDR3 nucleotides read TGTGCCAGCTCACCGCCTAGCACAGATACGCAGTATTTT. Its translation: CASSPPSTDTQYF.

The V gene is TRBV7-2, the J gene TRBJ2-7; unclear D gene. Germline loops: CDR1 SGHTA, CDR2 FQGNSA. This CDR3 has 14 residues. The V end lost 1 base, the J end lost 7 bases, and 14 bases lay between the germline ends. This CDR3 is CASSLDFGQKEQYF. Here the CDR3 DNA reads TGTGCCAGCAGCTTAGATTTCGGCCAGAAGGAGCAGTACTTC. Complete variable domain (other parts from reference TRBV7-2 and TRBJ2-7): GAGVSQSPSNKVTEKGKDVELRCDPISGHTALYWYRQSLGQGLEFLIYFQGNSAPDKSGLPSDRFSAERTGGSVSTLTIQRTQQEDSAVYLCASSLDFGQKEQYFGPGTRLTVT.

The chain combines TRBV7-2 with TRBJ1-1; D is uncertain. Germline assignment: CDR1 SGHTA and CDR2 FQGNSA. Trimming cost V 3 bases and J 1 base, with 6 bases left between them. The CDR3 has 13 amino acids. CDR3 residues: CASSFWPNTEAFF. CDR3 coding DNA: TGTGCCAGCAGCTTTTGGCCGAACACTGAAGCTTTCTTT.

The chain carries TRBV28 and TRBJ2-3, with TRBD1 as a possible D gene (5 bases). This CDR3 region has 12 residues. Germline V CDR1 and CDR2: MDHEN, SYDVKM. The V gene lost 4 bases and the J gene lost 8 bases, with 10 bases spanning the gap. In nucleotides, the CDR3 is TGTGCCAGCAGTTCAGGGCAAGCTACGCAGTATTTT. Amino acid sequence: CASSSGQATQYF.

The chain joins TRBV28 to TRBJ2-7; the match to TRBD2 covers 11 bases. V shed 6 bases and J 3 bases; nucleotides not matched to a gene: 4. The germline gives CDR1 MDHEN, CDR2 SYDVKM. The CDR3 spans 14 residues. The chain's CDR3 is CASSPSGRSYEQYF. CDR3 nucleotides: TGTGCCAGCAGCCCTAGCGGGAGGAGCTACGAGCAGTACTTC.

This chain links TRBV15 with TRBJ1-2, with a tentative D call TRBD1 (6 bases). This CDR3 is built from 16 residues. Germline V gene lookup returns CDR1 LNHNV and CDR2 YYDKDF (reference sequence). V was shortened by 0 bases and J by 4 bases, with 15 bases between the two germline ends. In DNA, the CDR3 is TGTGCCACCAGCAGAGATCTGGCAGGGGCAAGCTATGGCTACACCTTC. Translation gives CATSRDLAGASYGYTF.

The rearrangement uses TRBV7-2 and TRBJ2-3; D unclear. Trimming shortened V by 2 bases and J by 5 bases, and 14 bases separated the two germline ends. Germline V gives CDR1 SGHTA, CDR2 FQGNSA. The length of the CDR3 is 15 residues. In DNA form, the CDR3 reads TGTGCCAGCAGCTTATCCCTTATGAGTCGAGATACGCAGTATTTT. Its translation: CASSLSLMSRDTQYF.

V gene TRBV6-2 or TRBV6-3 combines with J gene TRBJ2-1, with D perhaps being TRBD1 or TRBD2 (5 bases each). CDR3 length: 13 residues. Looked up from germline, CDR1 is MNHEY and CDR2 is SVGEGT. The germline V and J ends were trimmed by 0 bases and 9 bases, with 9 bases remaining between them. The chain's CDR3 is CASSYSFGAEQFF. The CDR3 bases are TGTGCCAGCAGTTACTCGTTCGGGGCTGAGCAGTTCTTC.

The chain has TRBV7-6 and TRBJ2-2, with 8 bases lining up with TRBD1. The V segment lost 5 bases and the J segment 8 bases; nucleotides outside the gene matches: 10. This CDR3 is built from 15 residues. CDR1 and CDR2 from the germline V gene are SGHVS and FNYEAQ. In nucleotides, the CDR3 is TGTGCCAGCAGCCTCGACAGGGGTCGGGTAGGGGAGCTGTTTTTT. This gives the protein CASSLDRGRVGELFF.

CDR3 residues: CASSLTGQSYNEQFF. The DNA of the CDR3 is TGTGCCAGCAGCTTGACAGGGCAATCCTACAATGAGCAGTTCTTC. The chain combines TRBV7-9 with TRBJ2-1, with 7 bases aligning to TRBD1. Germline V CDR1 and CDR2: SEHNR, FQNEAQ (reference sequence). V gave up 3 bases and J gave up 1 base; unmatched junction bases: 3. This CDR3 has 15 amino acids.

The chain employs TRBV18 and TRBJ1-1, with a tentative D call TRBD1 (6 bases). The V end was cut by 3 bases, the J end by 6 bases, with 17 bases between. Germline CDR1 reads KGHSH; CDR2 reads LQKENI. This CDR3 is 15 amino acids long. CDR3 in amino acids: CASSPANRVGAEAFF. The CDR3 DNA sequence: TGTGCCAGCTCACCCGCGAACAGGGTCGGCGCTGAAGCTTTCTTT.

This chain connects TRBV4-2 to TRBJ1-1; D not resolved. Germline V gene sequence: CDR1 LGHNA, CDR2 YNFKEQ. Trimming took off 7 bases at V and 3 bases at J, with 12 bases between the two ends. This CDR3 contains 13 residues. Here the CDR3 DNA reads TGTGCCAGCACTCCCCCCGGGGACACTGAAGCTTTCTTT. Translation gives CASTPPGDTEAFF.